The 21 T cell receptor beta chains below were found in one sample sequenced in a study of cytomegalovirus exposure and HLA in healthy donors. Using immunoSEQ multiplex PCR, the repertoire was profiled, and TCRdb retains in-frame clones only, with some absent. The sample contains about 360,000 clones, 80% to 90% of which appear only once. The sample was PBMCs. The receptors shown here come from a woman between 18 and 29 years old in good health and CMV-seronegative.

V usage is TRBV5-5 and J usage is TRBJ1-5; 8 positions agree with TRBD1. V lost 4 bases, J lost 6 bases, and 12 bases stayed unmatched. The CDR3 is made up of 16 amino acids. The germline V gene has CDR1 SGHKS and CDR2 YYEKEE (reference sequence). The CDR3 sequence is CASSGFPNRGAQPQHF. As DNA, the CDR3 is TGTGCCAGCAGCGGCTTCCCCAACAGGGGGGCTCAGCCCCAGCATTTT.

This clone was recorded once. The chain uses TRBV7-9 and TRBJ2-5; the D is unclear. The CDR3 is 11 amino acids. Trimming took 8 bases from V and 2 from J, leaving 6 bases between them. CDR1 is SEHNR, CDR2 FQNEAQ, per germline (reference sequence). The CDR3: CASVQQETQYF. DNA for the CDR3: TGTGCCAGCGTCCAACAAGAGACCCAGTACTTC.

The chain employs TRBV27 and TRBJ1-3, with a tentative D call TRBD1 (5 bases). V was trimmed by 2 bases and J by 7 bases, leaving 15 bases between them. CDR1 is MNHEY and CDR2 is SMNVEV in the germline V gene (reference sequence). The CDR3 covers 15 residues. The CDR3 loop is CASSLQGPGGNTIYF. The CDR3 DNA reads TGTGCCAGCAGTTTACAGGGCCCGGGGGGGAACACCATATATTTT.

This clone was seen only a few times. This chain links TRBV10-3 with TRBJ2-2; the D gene is possibly TRBD1 (6 bases). The V gene lost 5 bases and the J gene lost 5 bases, with 15 bases spanning the gap. CDR1 is ENHRY and CDR2 is SYGVKD in the germline V gene. This CDR3 contains 15 residues. CDR3 nucleotides: TGTGCCATCAGTACTCCGGGACAAGGAACCGGGGAGCTGTTTTTT. It codes for CAISTPGQGTGELFF.

This sequence joins TRBV23-1 and TRBJ2-7, with TRBD1 identical over 8 bases. TRBV23-1 is an ORF for which the function is uncertain. The CDR3 has 15 amino acids. The ends lost 6 bases at V and 5 bases at J; junction bases unmatched: 12. The CDR3 coding sequence is TGCGCCAGCAGACTAAGGGGGCAGGGGGCCCACGAGCAGTACTTC. As protein: CASRLRGQGAHEQYF.

This clone was counted a single time. The rearrangement uses TRBV2 and TRBJ1-3, with D uncertain. This CDR3 is 16 amino acids long. Trimming left V 4 bases short and J 0 bases short, with 13 bases between. Per germline, CDR1 SNHLY and CDR2 FYNNEI. CDR3 coding DNA: TGTGCCAGCAGTGTTACAGCTCCAAACTCTGGAAACACCATATATTTT. The encoded protein is CASSVTAPNSGNTIYF.

The chain recombines TRBV2 with TRBJ1-3; the D is unclear. CDR1 and CDR2 (germline): SNHLY, FYNNEI. CDR3 length: 14 residues. Trimming removed 3 bases at V and 0 bases at J, with 6 bases between. The CDR3 nucleotides are TGTGCCAGCAGTGACGTTAACTCTGGAAACACCATATATTTT. Translation: CASSDVNSGNTIYF.

The chain recombines TRBV29-1 with TRBJ2-6; 10 bases align to TRBD1. The CDR3 contains 16 residues. Germline trimming cut 7 bases from V and 1 base from J; bases unmatched to any gene: 7. From germline, CDR1 is SQVTM and CDR2 ANQGSEA. The CDR3 DNA follows: TGCAGCGCTTGGACAGGGGGTCTTTCTGGGGCCAACGTCCTGACTTTC. Protein: CSAWTGGLSGANVLTF.

This rearrangement joins TRBV29-1 to TRBJ2-5; D is uncertain. V lost 7 bases, J lost 4 bases, and 16 bases lay in between. CDR1 SQVTM and CDR2 ANQGSEA come from the germline V gene. The CDR3 runs to 13 residues. CDR3 DNA: TGCAGCGCCGCCCTGAGGTTATCAGAGACCCAGTACTTC. Translating it yields CSAALRLSETQYF. Variable domain in full (rest from reference TRBV29-1 and TRBJ2-5): SAVISQKPSRDICQRGTSLTIQCQVDSQVTMMFWYRQQPGQSLTLIATANQGSEATYESGFVIDKFPISRPNLTFSTLTVSNMSPEDSSIYLCSAALRLSETQYFGPGTRLLVL.

This sequence joins TRBV10-1 and TRBJ2-7; a weak D match, TRBD1 (6 bases). Germline V gives CDR1 WNHNN, CDR2 SYGVQD (reference sequence). V shed 3 bases and J shed 6 bases, with 18 bases lying between them. This CDR3 has 15 residues. This chain's CDR3 is CASSDFRGYAGEQYF. The CDR3 DNA reads TGCGCCAGCAGTGATTTCAGGGGCTATGCGGGCGAGCAGTACTTC.

V gene TRBV9 combines with J gene TRBJ1-2; D is uncertain. This CDR3 region has 12 residues. Germline V CDR1 and CDR2: SGDLS, YYNGEE. Trimming took 5 bases from V and 0 from J, leaving 5 bases between them. In nucleotides, the CDR3 is TGTGCCAGCAGGCGAGCTAACTATGGCTACACCTTC. It codes for CASRRANYGYTF. Supplemented by reference TRBV9 and TRBJ1-2, the full variable domain reads DSGVTQTPKHLITATGQRVTLRCSPRSGDLSVYWYQQSLDQGLQFLIQYYNGEERAKGNILERFSAQQFPDLHSELNLSSLELGDSALYFCASRRANYGYTFGSGTRLTVV.

The V gene is TRBV6-5, the J gene TRBJ2-1; 8 bases fit TRBD1. J gave up 8 bases and V 2 bases, and 8 bases lay outside the gene matches. Germline CDR1 MNHEY, CDR2 SVGAGI. CDR3 length equals 15 residues. The CDR3 here is CASSYVQGAWDEQFF. In DNA, the CDR3 is TGTGCCAGCAGTTACGTGCAGGGGGCTTGGGATGAGCAGTTCTTC.

This clone has just a few counts. This sequence joins TRBV28 and TRBJ1-2; D unclear. CDR3 length: 12 amino acids. Trimming left V 7 bases short and J 5 bases short, with 11 bases between. Germline V gene data show CDR1 as MDHEN and CDR2 as SYDVKM. The CDR3 nucleotides are TGTGCCAGCAACCCGGGTGGGTATGGCTACACCTTC. It encodes CASNPGGYGYTF.

In this sample, this clone turned up once. This sequence joins TRBV19 and TRBJ1-1; 8 bases match TRBD1. CDR3 length: 17 residues. J lost 7 bases, V lost 6 bases, and 19 bases had no gene match. CDR1 LNHDA and CDR2 SQIVND come from the germline V gene (reference sequence). CDR3 residues: CASRPRQGTPGGDEAFF. The CDR3 DNA reads as TGTGCCAGTAGACCTCGACAGGGGACCCCGGGCGGGGATGAAGCTTTCTTT.

The rearrangement uses TRBV6-6 and TRBJ2-1, with 9 bases aligning to TRBD2. Germline loops: CDR1 MNHNY, CDR2 SVGAGI (reference sequence). V was clipped by 5 bases and J by 4 bases; unmatched bases: 6. The CDR3 runs to 15 residues. In DNA form, the CDR3 reads TGTGCCAGCAGTCCCTTAGCGGGAGTGTACAATGAGCAGTTCTTC. Encoded protein: CASSPLAGVYNEQFF.

The V and J genes are TRBV4-1 and TRBJ2-3; 9 nucleotides align to TRBD2. After removal of 1 base from V and 6 bases from J, the junction contained 5 bases not matched to a gene. From germline, CDR1 is MGHRA and CDR2 YSYEKL. The CDR3 has 15 amino acids. The CDR3 protein is CASSQVAGGTDTQYF. CDR3 DNA: TGCGCCAGCAGCCAAGTGGCGGGAGGGACGGATACGCAGTATTTT.

This clone was observed a few times. This likely comes from a read error, as the CDR3 has no conserved phenylalanine or tryptophan at its end. The DNA is left out, because the CDR3 cannot be placed on it with certainty; the CDR3 is given as TCRdb lists it. The chain employs TRBV27 and TRBJ2-7; TRBD2 reflects the table's D call only, with no check against the DNA. Looked up from germline, CDR1 is MNHEY and CDR2 is SMNVEV (reference sequence). Termini included, the CDR3 measures 9 amino acids. The CDR3 protein is CASTSGSWS.

CDR3 loop: CASRGSGQGLEKLFF. The CDR3 DNA sequence: TGTGCCAGCAGGGGATCGGGACAGGGCCTCGAAAAACTGTTTTTT. The V and J genes are TRBV6-5 and TRBJ1-4; the match to TRBD1 covers 9 bases. Germline V gene data show CDR1 as MNHEY and CDR2 as SVGAGI. This CDR3 is 15 amino acids long. Trimming removed 6 bases from V and 8 bases from J; junction bases left unmatched: 10.

V usage is TRBV19 and J usage is TRBJ1-5, with a possible D match to TRBD1 (5 bases). The CDR3 totals 13 residues. V was shortened by 7 bases and J by 3 bases, with 10 bases between the two germline ends. The germline CDR1 and CDR2 sequences are LNHDA and SQIVND (reference sequence). Here the CDR3 reads CASMRGNNQPQHF. The DNA for the CDR3 is TGTGCCAGTATGCGGGGGAACAATCAGCCCCAGCATTTT.

The rearrangement uses TRBV6-1 and TRBJ1-1; 8 nucleotides line up with TRBD1. Germline CDR1 and CDR2: MNHNS and SASEGT. This CDR3 region has 15 residues. The trim removed 4 bases at V and 8 bases at J, leaving 12 bases unmatched. CDR3: CASSGGARGPREAFF. The CDR3 bases are TGTGCCAGCAGTGGGGGGGCCAGGGGGCCCAGGGAAGCTTTCTTT.

The rearrangement joins TRBV27 to TRBJ1-5, with D hard to call. Germline CDR1 MNHEY, CDR2 SMNVEV (reference sequence). V was cut by 6 bases and J by 6 bases, with 15 bases left in between. The CDR3 has 14 residues. CDR3 nucleotides: TGTGCCAGCAGCCCCAACCCCCGGGGTCAGCCCCAGCATTTT. Translated, it gives CASSPNPRGQPQHF.